Listed below are T cell receptor beta chains from one sample, sequenced in a study of shared clonotypes between healthy human individuals. Profiling relied on immunoSEQ multiplex PCR, and the TCRdb table lists in-frame clones only, not all of them. Seen here are some 1,900,000 clones, about 94% observed once, and the top ten hold under 1.5%. The sequencing input was naive CD8+ T cells sorted from blood. The receptors derive from a man between 18 and 35 years old in good health. CDR3s leave out the opening cysteine and the closing phenylalanine or tryptophan.

TRBJ1-1	TRBV9	ASSGTGGEAF
TRBJ1-3	TRBV7-2	ATPGGVDESSGNTIY
TRBJ2-3	TRBV4-3	ASSQERLGTTDTQY
TRBJ2-7	TRBV11-2	ASSFGTGADYEQY
TRBJ2-3	TRBV4-3	ASSPRGLAGEGDTQY
TRBJ2-7	TRBV30	AWILFGGEQY
TRBJ2-7	TRBV7-9	ASSSGIYEQY
TRBJ2-4	TRBV15	ATSRDNNRTSGEGDVKNIQY
TRBJ1-5	TRBV6-1	ASSELRPQH
TRBJ2-1	TRBV10-2	ASSPDLDNEQF
TRBJ2-3	TRBV4-1	ASSQVESGVGTDTQY
TRBJ2-7	TRBV7-2	ASSSGGSQGEQY
TRBJ2-7	TRBV5-6	ASSLVSSYEQY
TRBJ2-7	TRBV2	ASYPGGYEQY
TRBJ2-2	TRBV7-6	ASSLELTTGELF
TRBJ2-1	TRBV5-1	ASSFLLAGGYNEQF
TRBJ1-2	TRBV27	ASRVGTGGNYGYT
TRBJ2-3	TRBV6-5	ASSSGLFTDTQY
TRBJ2-3	TRBV9	ASSVGGTSGSDTQY
TRBJ2-3	TRBV9	ASSVGGVFSDTQY
TRBJ1-4	TRBV28	ASSSKTGVQEKLF
TRBJ2-2	TRBV27	ASSLSGPGELF
TRBJ2-3	TRBV7-9	ASSLYGTGIADTQY
TRBJ2-7	TRBV6-5	ASTVTSEFLYEQY
TRBJ2-5	TRBV11-2	ASSLTSGGQETQY
TRBJ2-7	TRBV27	ASSLNPGQGAYEQY
TRBJ2-7	TRBV7-8	ASSTWDSSSYEQY
TRBJ2-7	TRBV6-5	ASSPLWGDNEQY
TRBJ1-2	TRBV25-1	ASSELGLDRADGYT
TRBJ2-3	TRBV5-1	ASSLAEALPTDTQY
TRBJ2-7	TRBV27	ASSQEGVGYEQY
TRBJ2-1	TRBV6-5	ASGGLAGSEQF
TRBJ2-7	TRBV25-1	ASSESGTSYEQY
TRBJ2-4	TRBV21-1	ASSSYRGLAKNIQY
TRBJ2-2	TRBV4-1	ASSLRLADNTGELF
TRBJ2-3	TRBV4-3	ASSQGPGTSGDTQY
TRBJ1-2	TRBV13	ASSLVSGTGDGYT
TRBJ2-1	TRBV9	ASTFPPAGVVNEQF
TRBJ2-7	TRBV11-2	ASSLPGYEQY
TRBJ2-2	TRBV14	ASSQEIRLAGGRTGELF
TRBJ2-7	TRBV12-5	ASGFQPYEQY
TRBJ2-7	TRBV18	ASSPGTAYEQY
TRBJ2-1	TRBV11-2	ASSLASLSEQF